These T cell receptor beta chains were read from a single sample in a study of blood T cell repertoires in COVID-19. This table comes from immunoSEQ multiplex PCR, and its TCRdb copy is limited to in-frame clones, with some not included. The sample carries over 250,000 clones, roughly 85% recorded once. The sample consisted of peripheral blood. Receptors were obtained from a human donor in a cohort sampled during active COVID-19. Each CDR3 is given with its conserved first and last residue. A D gene is named only where the DNA matches it firmly.

TRBD1,TRBJ1-1,TRBV19,CASSSDRQTEAFF
TRBD2,TRBJ2-7,TRBV27,CASSLREGVYEQYF
NA,TRBJ2-1,TRBV6-5,CASSQQGHEQFF
TRBD2,TRBJ2-3,TRBV5-1,CASSLEAPSGTGDTQYF
TRBD2,TRBJ2-5,TRBV29-1,CSVVAGGGVWETQYF
NA,TRBJ2-6,TRBV6-2/TRBV6-3,CASSYGAPFSGANVLTF
TRBD1,TRBJ1-1,TRBV5-1,CASRSGQGSTEAFF
NA,TRBJ1-2,TRBV27,CASSSAGVGYTF
TRBD2,TRBJ2-2,TRBV27,CASSPSGSNTGELFF
TRBD1,TRBJ1-1,TRBV19,CASRGTGPAEAFF
NA,TRBJ2-1,TRBV15,CATSTQRTGSDEQFF
NA,TRBJ1-3,TRBV6-1,CASSGGGPVSGNTIYF
NA,TRBJ2-5,TRBV27,CASSSDQGRETQYF
TRBD2,TRBJ2-3,TRBV9,CASSVGAGGGTDTQYF
NA,TRBJ2-7,TRBV25-1,CASSATGRSYEQYF
NA,TRBJ2-1,TRBV9,CASSVVTASHEQFF
TRBD1,TRBJ1-2,TRBV4-2,CASSQTGTGPGYTF
NA,TRBJ2-1,TRBV24-1,CATSGSGIGDNEQFF
TRBD1,TRBJ2-7,TRBV2,CASSEQGESYEQYF
TRBD2,TRBJ2-3,TRBV19,CASRARAGGQYF
NA,TRBJ1-4,TRBV11-2,CASSLGSRVKLFF
NA,TRBJ2-7,TRBV11-2,CASSLEGTSISYEQYF
TRBD2,TRBJ2-1,TRBV14,CASSQQAGGSNEQFF
NA,TRBJ2-2,TRBV19,CASTARGSRGGELFF
TRBD1,TRBJ1-3,TRBV12-5,CASGISTGGNTIYF
TRBD2,TRBJ2-6,TRBV27,CASSLFSGRISGANVLTF
NA,TRBJ2-3,TRBV6-5,CASSYYSGTDTQYF
NA,TRBJ1-2,TRBV19,CASSPGDAPIYGYTF
TRBD2,TRBJ2-1,TRBV24-1,CATSSPGTSGIDEQFF
NA,TRBJ1-3,TRBV2,CASSIGRSEGNTIYF
NA,TRBJ1-1,TRBV4-3,CASSQEGGALNTEAFF
NA,TRBJ2-5,TRBV11-2,CASSYSRQFQETQYF
NA,TRBJ2-1,TRBV12-3/TRBV12-4,CASKSSYNEQFF
NA,TRBJ2-2,TRBV28,CASRRAGPNTGELFF
TRBD2,TRBJ2-7,TRBV27,CASSLSGRGAGGIYEQYF
NA,TRBJ1-2,TRBV27,CASWRSNYGYTF
NA,TRBJ2-2,TRBV7-9,CASRANTGELFF
NA,TRBJ2-7,TRBV5-8,CASSHRASNEQYF
NA,TRBJ1-1,TRBV5-1,CASSLLQDTEAFF
NA,TRBJ1-1,TRBV29-1,CSVSRAGTEAFF